The 24 T cell receptor beta chains below come from one sample, sequenced in a study of metastatic and nonmetastatic thyroid tumors (dated by TCRdb to the early 2020s). None of the patients had been given any treatment before thyroid surgery. Library preparation was by PCR. TCRdb lists the instrument as Illumina HiSeq 4000. Using fastp trimming at Q25 and MiXCR clonotype assembly, TCRdb reanalyzed the public sequencing data and kept in-frame beta chains. Across this sample there are some 21,000 clones, with roughly 27% seen only once. About 14% of the sample is in the top ten clones. Sequences were obtained from tumor tissue. These receptors were taken from a male donor with papillary thyroid cancer or a benign thyroid nodule (not recorded which). Some clones in this sample may be carry-over from other donors' samples.

By its share, this clone is medium-sized. This chain connects TRBV5-1 to TRBJ2-7; the match to TRBD1 covers 7 bases. V was clipped by 3 bases and J by 6 bases; unmatched bases: 6. This CDR3 contains 13 residues. Germline V gene sequence: CDR1 SGHRS, CDR2 YFSETQ. The CDR3 here is CASSSNTGAEQYF. The CDR3 region has the DNA TGCGCCAGCAGCTCAAATACAGGGGCCGAGCAGTACTTC.

This clone was seen repeatedly, ten times or more. J is TRBJ1-6 and V is TRBV6-2 or TRBV6-3; D may be TRBD1 (5 bases). Germline lookup yields CDR1 MNHEY and CDR2 SVGEGT. The CDR3 consists of 14 residues. V lost 7 bases, J lost 11 bases, and 18 bases lay in between. Here the CDR3 DNA reads TGTGCCAGCAACTGGGCCGGACAAAGGCCACCCCTCCACTTT. Protein sequence: CASNWAGQRPPLHF.

This clone was seen more than once but under ten times. As DNA, the CDR3 is TGTGCCAGTAGCGACAGGGGTTCGGAGCAGTACTTC. Protein sequence: CASSDRGSEQYF. The J gene is TRBJ2-7, the V gene TRBV19; TRBD1 aligns across 8 bases. The CDR3 runs 12 residues. Germline values: CDR1 LNHDA, CDR2 SQIVND (reference sequence). V lost 6 bases, J lost 7 bases, and 5 bases stayed unmatched.

The rearrangement joins TRBV6-2 or TRBV6-3 to TRBJ1-1; D uncertain. The V gene's germline CDR1 is MNHEY and CDR2 SVGEGT. The CDR3 runs 12 residues. V lost 4 bases, J lost 8 bases, and 11 bases lay in between. The CDR3 coding sequence is TGTGCCAGCAGTTCCGAAGTGGTGGAAGCTTTCTTT. It is translated as CASSSEVVEAFF.

In its sample, this clone was seen a few times. The gene calls are TRBV11-3 and TRBJ1-2, with D uncertain. Trimming took off 2 bases at V and 2 bases at J, with 9 bases between the two ends. Germline CDR1 reads SGHNT; CDR2 reads YENEEA. The CDR3 is made up of 14 amino acids. The DNA for the CDR3 is TGTGCCAGCAGCTTAAACACAGAAAACTATGGCTACACCTTC. Protein sequence: CASSLNTENYGYTF.

This clone has only one observation. The chain couples TRBV5-1 to TRBJ2-2; D is possibly TRBD1 or TRBD2 (5 bases each). This CDR3 region has 18 residues. Per the germline V gene, CDR1 is SGHRS and CDR2 is YFSETQ. Trimming stripped 0 bases from V and 1 base from J, with 16 bases between. CDR3 loop: CASSLDPPGPMNTGELFF. The CDR3 region has the DNA TGCGCCAGCAGCTTGGATCCTCCGGGACCGATGAACACCGGGGAGCTGTTTTTT.

The chain combines TRBV30 with TRBJ1-2, with D tentatively TRBD1 (6 bases). The V gene lost 3 bases and the J gene lost 13 bases, with 18 bases spanning the gap. Germline values: CDR1 GTSNPN, CDR2 SVGIG (reference sequence). CDR3 length equals 12 residues. The CDR3 region has the DNA TGTGCCTGGAGCGTTTCGGGGGGCGCGGGCACCTTC. It yields the protein CAWSVSGGAGTF.

Only a few counts were recorded for this clone. Here the CDR3 DNA reads TGTGCCAGCAGTGGGACCTACAATGAGCAGTTCTTC. This gives the protein CASSGTYNEQFF. The V call is TRBV25-1, the J call TRBJ2-1, with D unresolved. This CDR3 spans 12 amino acids. Germline CDR1 and CDR2: MGHDK and SYGVNS. V was clipped by 4 bases and J by 2 bases, with 3 bases between them.

This clone was counted many times. This chain uses TRBV2 with TRBJ2-5, with TRBD2 identical over 12 bases. This CDR3 has 16 residues. V lost 4 bases to trimming and J lost 5 bases; unmatched junction nucleotides: 8. Germline V gives CDR1 SNHLY, CDR2 FYNNEI. CDR3 in amino acids: CASSASGRARGETQYF. The DNA of the CDR3 is TGTGCCAGCAGTGCTAGCGGGAGGGCCAGGGGGGAGACCCAGTACTTC.

The sample holds many counts of this clone. The chain uses TRBV9 and TRBJ2-1; 9 nucleotides agree with TRBD1. Germline assignment: CDR1 SGDLS and CDR2 YYNGEE. The CDR3 runs 15 residues. The junction had 5 bases not matched to a gene; V was cut back by 1 base and J by 6 bases. CDR3 in amino acids: CASSVTGTGTNEQFF. CDR3 in DNA: TGTGCCAGCAGCGTAACCGGGACAGGGACCAATGAGCAGTTCTTC.

The V call is TRBV4-2, the J call TRBJ2-2, with no clear D. V was trimmed by 3 bases and J by 4 bases, leaving 6 bases between them. CDR3 length: 13 amino acids. The germline CDR1 and CDR2 sequences are LGHNA and YNFKEQ. CDR3 in DNA: TGTGCCAGCAGCCACGCGACCACCGGGGAGCTGTTTTTT. Its protein product is CASSHATTGELFF.

This clone qualifies as medium-sized. The chain recombines TRBV2 with TRBJ2-1; TRBD2 aligns across 12 bases. The CDR3 contains 15 residues. Trimming took 8 bases from V and 8 from J; bases not matched to a gene: 10. Per the germline V gene, CDR1 is SNHLY and CDR2 is FYNNEI. CDR3 sequence reads: CASRRLAGVTDEQFF. CDR3 in DNA: TGTGCCAGCCGAAGACTAGCGGGAGTTACCGATGAGCAGTTCTTC.

The rearrangement joins TRBV28 to TRBJ2-5; D is possibly TRBD2 (6 bases). V shed 5 bases and J shed 7 bases, with 14 bases lying between them. CDR1 MDHEN and CDR2 SYDVKM come from the germline V gene. The CDR3 runs 13 residues. The CDR3 nucleotides read TGTGCCAGCAGTCCCCCATGGCGGGGGACCCAGTACTTC. Protein product: CASSPPWRGTQYF.

This chain links TRBV28 with TRBJ1-2; 8 nucleotides match TRBD1. The V gene end was trimmed by 6 bases and the J gene end by 4 bases; junction bases not matched to a gene: 4. The CDR3 is made up of 13 amino acids. From germline, CDR1 is MDHEN and CDR2 SYDVKM. In DNA form, the CDR3 reads TGTGCCAGCAGCAGACAGGGGTTCTATGGCTACACCTTC. This encodes CASSRQGFYGYTF.

This clone is termed medium-sized (0.01 to 0.1%). The chain uses TRBV20-1 and TRBJ1-5; tentatively, D is TRBD1 (5 bases). Per germline, CDR1 DFQATT and CDR2 SNEGSKA (reference sequence). Trimming pared 1 base from V and 6 bases from J, leaving 13 bases between. CDR3 length equals 14 residues. CDR3 sequence: CSARGGREAQPQHF. CDR3 in DNA: TGCAGTGCTAGAGGGGGCAGGGAGGCTCAGCCCCAGCATTTT.

This clone was picked up many times. The chain has TRBV7-2 and TRBJ1-1; TRBD1 aligns across 7 bases. With 5 bases clipped from V and 1 base from J, the junction kept 4 bases outside the gene matches. Germline loops: CDR1 SGHTA, CDR2 FQGNSA. The CDR3 sequence is 14 residues long. CDR3 DNA: TGTGCCAGCAGCCCGGGACAGACGAACACTGAAGCTTTCTTT. Translation: CASSPGQTNTEAFF.

By proportion, this clone is medium-sized (0.01 to 0.1%). The CDR3 protein is CSARAAGGSYEQYF. As DNA, the CDR3 is TGCAGTGCTAGGGCAGCGGGAGGGTCCTACGAGCAGTACTTC. The gene calls are TRBV20-1 and TRBJ2-7, with 10 bases fitting TRBD2. The CDR3 consists of 14 residues. The germline V gene has CDR1 DFQATT and CDR2 SNEGSKA (reference sequence). Trimming at V came to 3 bases and at J to 1 base, leaving 3 bases not matched to a gene.

With respect to this clone: One junction end does not reproduce the germline sequence, and a read error may be involved. This chain connects TRBV6-1 to TRBJ2-3, with TRBD2 as a possible D gene (6 bases). This CDR3 spans 14 amino acids. The germline CDR1 and CDR2 sequences are MNHNS and SASEGT. In nucleotides, the CDR3 is TGTGCCAGCAGTGTTCGGGGGACGATAGATACACAGTATTTT. This translates into CASSVRGTIDTQYF.

The chain uses TRBV5-5 and TRBJ2-7, with D hard to call. This CDR3 has 11 amino acids. The germline V gene encodes CDR1 SGHKS and CDR2 YYEKEE (reference sequence). V was trimmed by 1 base and J by 3 bases, leaving 2 bases between them. In DNA, the CDR3 is TGTGCCAGCAGCTTGTACTACGAGCAGTACTTC. It translates to CASSLYYEQYF.

This clone has more than one count but fewer than ten. V and J are TRBV28 and TRBJ2-1; TRBD1 aligns across 8 bases. Germline assignment: CDR1 MDHEN and CDR2 SYDVKM. Trimming removed 9 bases from V and 13 bases from J; junction bases left unmatched: 17. The CDR3 runs 14 residues. In DNA form, the CDR3 reads TGTGCCAGTAGTATTTCCACCGCCGGGACAGGACAGTTCTTC. This sequence encodes CASSISTAGTGQFF.

V gene TRBV6-1 combines with J gene TRBJ1-4; D is undetermined. The V gene lost 6 bases and the J gene lost 2 bases, with 10 bases spanning the gap. The CDR3 spans 14 residues. Germline V CDR1 and CDR2: MNHNS, SASEGT. This chain's CDR3 is CASRHQYTNEKLFF. DNA of the CDR3: TGTGCCAGCAGACACCAGTATACTAATGAAAAACTGTTTTTT.

This chain links TRBV4-1 with TRBJ1-5; no firm D call. Trimming stripped 0 bases from V and 0 bases from J, with 6 bases between. The CDR3 runs 15 residues. Germline lookup yields CDR1 MGHRA and CDR2 YSYEKL. The CDR3 DNA is TGCGCCAGCAGCCAAGACCGAAATAGCAATCAGCCCCAGCATTTT. This translates into CASSQDRNSNQPQHF.

This clone has more than one count but fewer than ten. The chain is built from TRBV6-1 and TRBJ2-2; tentative D call: TRBD1 (6 bases). V dropped 6 bases and J dropped 3 bases, with 11 bases sitting between them. CDR1 MNHNS and CDR2 SASEGT come from the germline V gene. This CDR3 has 14 residues. The CDR3 loop is CASRPYRDTGELFF. The CDR3 DNA reads TGTGCCAGCAGACCTTACAGGGACACCGGGGAGCTGTTTTTT.

This clone was counted between two and nine times. Written as DNA, the CDR3 is TGTGCCAGCAGCCAGCGGGACAGGGGAGCAGATACGCAGTATTTT. Translated, it gives CASSQRDRGADTQYF. The chain is built from TRBV28 and TRBJ2-3; 10 nucleotides agree with TRBD1. The CDR3 is 15 residues long. The germline CDR1 and CDR2 sequences are MDHEN and SYDVKM. J lost 4 bases, V lost 6 bases, and 7 bases had no gene match. The full variable domain, rest sourced from reference TRBV28 and TRBJ2-3, is DVKVTQSSRYLVKRTGEKVFLECVQDMDHENMFWYRQDPGLGLRLIYFSYDVKMKEKGDIPEGYSVSREKKERFSLILESASTNQTSMYLCASSQRDRGADTQYFGPGTRLTVL.